Below, 15 T cell receptor beta chains from the same sample are listed, as sequenced in a study of blood T cell repertoires in COVID-19. The method was immunoSEQ multiplex PCR; TCRdb's version includes in-frame clones alone and lacks a portion of them. The sample includes some 120,000 clones, around 89% seen only once; the top ten take about a fifth. The sequenced sample was peripheral blood. Receptor source: a human donor with acute or convalescent COVID-19. The donor label of this sample is uncertain.

This sequence joins TRBV9 and TRBJ1-3; no clear D. The germline gives CDR1 SGDLS, CDR2 YYNGEE. The CDR3 runs 17 residues. V was trimmed by 3 bases and J by 0 bases, leaving 16 bases between them. The CDR3: CASSGGSGISSGNTIYF. As DNA, the CDR3 is TGTGCCAGCAGCGGAGGGAGTGGGATTTCCTCTGGAAACACCATATATTTT. The complete variable domain, with remaining parts taken from reference TRBV9 and TRBJ1-3, reads DSGVTQTPKHLITATGQRVTLRCSPRSGDLSVYWYQQSLDQGLQFLIQYYNGEERAKGNILERFSAQQFPDLHSELNLSSLELGDSALYFCASSGGSGISSGNTIYFGEGSWLTVV.

The count of this clone is one. The rearrangement uses TRBV4-1 and TRBJ1-2; 10 bases are shared with TRBD1. J gave up 2 bases and V 2 bases, and 2 bases lay outside the gene matches. CDR3 length: 15 amino acids. In germline, CDR1 is MGHRA, CDR2 YSYEKL. This CDR3 reads CASSQPGQGNYGYTF. The CDR3 DNA reads as TGCGCCAGCAGCCAACCGGGACAGGGGAACTATGGCTACACCTTC.

The chain has TRBV4-1 and TRBJ1-2; 7 nucleotides match TRBD1. Germline assignment: CDR1 MGHRA and CDR2 YSYEKL. J gave up 3 bases and V 5 bases, and 6 bases lay outside the gene matches. CDR3 length equals 14 residues. The CDR3 DNA reads TGCGCCAGCAGCGACAACACAGGGGACTATGGCTACACCTTC. Its protein product is CASSDNTGDYGYTF.

This chain connects TRBV6-6 to TRBJ2-3; D is undetermined. The CDR3 has 15 residues. Looked up from germline, CDR1 is MNHNY and CDR2 is SVGAGI (reference sequence). V was pared by 5 bases and J by 0 bases, with 12 bases between. CDR3 in DNA: TGTGCCAGCAGTACCCGAGGCGGAAGCACAGATACGCAGTATTTT. Its translation: CASSTRGGSTDTQYF.

The chain links TRBV6-1 to TRBJ2-7; TRBD1 agrees at 11 bases. Germline CDR1 is MNHNS and CDR2 is SASEGT. This CDR3 has 16 residues. Trimming at V came to 0 bases and at J to 3 bases, leaving 4 bases not matched to a gene. The CDR3 is CASSEASGQGVYEQYF. For the CDR3, the DNA is TGTGCCAGCAGTGAAGCATCGGGACAGGGGGTCTACGAGCAGTACTTC.

The V gene is TRBV30, the J gene TRBJ1-1; D is unclear. Trimming left V 2 bases short and J 3 bases short, with 13 bases between. The CDR3 is 14 residues long. Germline CDR1 is GTSNPN and CDR2 is SVGIG (reference sequence). CDR3 in amino acids: CAWSFSPRDTEAFF. The CDR3 DNA is TGTGCCTGGAGTTTCTCTCCCCGGGACACTGAAGCTTTCTTT.

The V and J genes are TRBV12-5 and TRBJ2-3; no reliable D call. This CDR3 region has 13 residues. V was shortened by 4 bases and J by 4 bases, with 9 bases between the two germline ends. Looked up from germline, CDR1 is LGHNT and CDR2 is FRNRAP. CDR3 bases: TGTGCTAGTGGTTCCAACAACCCAGATACGCAGTATTTT. This codes for CASGSNNPDTQYF.

This chain links TRBV12-3 or TRBV12-4 with TRBJ2-5; a weak D match, TRBD1 (5 bases). The V end lost 3 bases, the J end lost 7 bases, and 12 bases lay between the germline ends. The CDR3 has 13 amino acids. The CDR3 DNA reads as TGTGCCAGCAGTTTCGACAGAAGGGGGACCCAGTACTTC. This gives the protein CASSFDRRGTQYF.

This chain connects TRBV27 to TRBJ2-1, with TRBD2 matching 7 bases. This CDR3 is built from 13 residues. With V trimmed by 2 bases and J by 7 bases, 2 bases remained unmatched. In germline, CDR1 is MNHEY, CDR2 SMNVEV (reference sequence). DNA of the CDR3: TGTGCCAGCAGTTTAGCTAGCGGTAATGAGCAGTTCTTC. Translated: CASSLASGNEQFF.

This chain connects TRBV5-4 to TRBJ2-1, with TRBD1 matching 7 bases. J gave up 4 bases and V 4 bases, and 5 bases lay outside the gene matches. The CDR3 runs to 14 residues. Germline-derived CDR1 and CDR2 are SGHNT and YYREEE (reference sequence). CDR3 nucleotides: TGTGCCAGCAGCATCCGGGACAGTTACAATGAGCAGTTCTTC. This sequence encodes CASSIRDSYNEQFF.

The rearrangement links TRBV5-6 to TRBJ1-2, with a tentative D call TRBD1 (5 bases). V lost 4 bases and J 5 bases, leaving 18 bases between the germline ends. The CDR3 is made up of 15 amino acids. Germline V gene sequence: CDR1 SGHDT, CDR2 YYEEEE. This CDR3 is CASSQTAAGDYGYTF. CDR3 nucleotides: TGTGCCAGCAGCCAGACAGCCGCAGGCGATTATGGCTACACCTTC.

This chain connects TRBV6-5 to TRBJ2-5; D ambiguous. Germline V gene sequence: CDR1 MNHEY, CDR2 SVGAGI. V was clipped by 8 bases and J by 1 base, with 11 bases between them. CDR3 size: 13 residues. The CDR3 spells CASQNVLQETQYF. CDR3 bases: TGTGCCAGCCAGAACGTCCTCCAAGAGACCCAGTACTTC.

Only one count was recorded for this clone. This chain connects TRBV5-6 to TRBJ1-1; TRBD1 aligns across 7 bases. The CDR3 sequence is 15 residues long. V was pared by 3 bases and J by 4 bases, with 9 bases of the junction left unmatched. Germline lookup yields CDR1 SGHDT and CDR2 YYEEEE. CDR3 sequence: CASSSLTGSGTEAFF. The CDR3 DNA reads as TGTGCCAGCAGCTCGTTGACAGGGTCGGGCACTGAAGCTTTCTTT.

The chain employs TRBV7-2 and TRBJ2-7; 11 bases match TRBD1. The CDR3 length is 14 residues. In germline, CDR1 is SGHTA, CDR2 FQGNSA. V shed 4 bases, J shed 6 bases, and the junction held 5 bases outside the gene matches. The CDR3 region has the DNA TGTGCCAGCAGCTCATGGACAGGGGGCTTCGAGCAGTACTTC. It translates to CASSSWTGGFEQYF.

This sequence joins TRBV3-1 (or the pseudogene TRBV3-2) and TRBJ1-6; D unresolved. Trimming removed 0 bases from V and 7 bases from J, with 7 bases in between. This CDR3 is built from 14 residues. The V gene's germline CDR1 is LGHDT and CDR2 YNNKEL (reference sequence). The DNA of the CDR3 is TGTGCCAGCAGCCAAGAGCGGATAAATTCACCCCTCCACTTT. It codes for CASSQERINSPLHF.